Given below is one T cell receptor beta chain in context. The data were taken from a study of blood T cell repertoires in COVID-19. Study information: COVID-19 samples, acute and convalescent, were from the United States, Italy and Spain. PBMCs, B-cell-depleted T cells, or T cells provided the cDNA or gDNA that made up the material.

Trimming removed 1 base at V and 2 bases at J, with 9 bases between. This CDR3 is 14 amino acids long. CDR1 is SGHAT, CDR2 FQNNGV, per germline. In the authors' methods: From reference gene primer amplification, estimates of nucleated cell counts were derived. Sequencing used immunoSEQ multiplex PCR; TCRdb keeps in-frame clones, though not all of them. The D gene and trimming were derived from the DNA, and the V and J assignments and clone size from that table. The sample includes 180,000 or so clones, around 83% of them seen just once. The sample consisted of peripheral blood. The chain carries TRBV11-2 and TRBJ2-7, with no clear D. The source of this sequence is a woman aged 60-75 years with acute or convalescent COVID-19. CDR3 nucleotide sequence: TGTGCCAGCAGCTTAGCTTCCAGAACCTACGAGCAGTACTTC. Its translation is CASSLASRTYEQYF.